This T cell receptor beta chain derives from a study of blood T cell repertoires in COVID-19. Study context: Collection of acute and convalescent COVID-19 samples took place in the United States, Italy and Spain. Sample material is recorded as cDNA or gDNA derived from T cells, B-cell-depleted T cells, or PBMCs.

Original data processing: Amplification of reference gene primers was used by the study to estimate nucleated cell counts. Sequenced by immunoSEQ multiplex PCR; TCRdb stores in-frame clones only, minus some. V, J and clone size derive from that table, while D and trimming were established from the DNA sequence. This sample has fewer than 120,000 clones, with around three quarters found just once. Germline V gene lookup returns CDR1 MNHEY and CDR2 SMNVEV (reference sequence). The CDR3 has 14 residues. Trimming removed 3 bases from V and 5 bases from J, with 11 bases in between. The sample was peripheral blood. The V call is TRBV27, the J call TRBJ1-5; D gene unclear. The TCR was taken from a woman aged 55-70 years with acute or convalescent COVID-19. CDR3 sequence reads: CASSFAGGYQPQHF. The DNA for the CDR3 is TGTGCCAGCAGTTTCGCGGGAGGGTATCAGCCCCAGCATTTT.